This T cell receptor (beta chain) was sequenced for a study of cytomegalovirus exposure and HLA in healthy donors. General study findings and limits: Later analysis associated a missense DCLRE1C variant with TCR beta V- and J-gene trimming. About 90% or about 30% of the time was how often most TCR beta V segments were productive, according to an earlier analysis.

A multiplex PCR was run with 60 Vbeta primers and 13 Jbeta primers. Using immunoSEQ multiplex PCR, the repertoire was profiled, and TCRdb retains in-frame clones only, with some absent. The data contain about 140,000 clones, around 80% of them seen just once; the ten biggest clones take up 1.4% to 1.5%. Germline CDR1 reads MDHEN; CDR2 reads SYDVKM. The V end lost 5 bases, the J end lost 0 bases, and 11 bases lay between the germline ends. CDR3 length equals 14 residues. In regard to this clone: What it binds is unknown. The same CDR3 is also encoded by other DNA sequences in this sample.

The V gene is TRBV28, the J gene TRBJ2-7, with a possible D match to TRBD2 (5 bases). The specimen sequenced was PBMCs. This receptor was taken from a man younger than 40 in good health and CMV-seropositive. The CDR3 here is CASSKTGSSYEQYF. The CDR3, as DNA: TGTGCCAGCAGTAAGACGGGGAGCTCCTACGAGCAGTACTTC. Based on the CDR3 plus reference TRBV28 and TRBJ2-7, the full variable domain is DVKVTQSSRYLVKRTGEKVFLECVQDMDHENMFWYRQDPGLGLRLIYFSYDVKMKEKGDIPEGYSVSREKKERFSLILESASTNQTSMYLCASSKTGSSYEQYFGPGTRLTVT.